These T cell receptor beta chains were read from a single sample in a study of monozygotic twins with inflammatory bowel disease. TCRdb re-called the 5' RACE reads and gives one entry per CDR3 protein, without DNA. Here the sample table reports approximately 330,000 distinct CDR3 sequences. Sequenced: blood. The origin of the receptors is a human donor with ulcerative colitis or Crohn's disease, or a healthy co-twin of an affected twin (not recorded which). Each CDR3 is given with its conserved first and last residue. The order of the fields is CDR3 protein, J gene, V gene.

CASSPSAGGPYNEQFF	TRBJ2-1	TRBV5-1
CASSQTRDRGYEQYF	TRBJ2-7	TRBV28
CAWIQKTDSYEQYF	TRBJ2-7	TRBV30
CATTRGTMGETQYF	TRBJ2-5	TRBV10-3
CASSSSGVTYNEQFF	TRBJ2-1	TRBV2
CASSQPRTGAQNTEAFF	TRBJ1-1	TRBV28
CASSQVGGGVTQYF	TRBJ2-5	TRBV14
CASSTELAGATDEQFF	TRBJ2-1	TRBV7-6
CASSPGTKTTNEKLFF	TRBJ1-4	TRBV7-9
CASTLPGKNEQFF	TRBJ2-1	TRBV5-1
CASSLGGPTYYNEQFF	TRBJ2-1	TRBV12-3/TRBV12-4
CASTKFGGLYGYTF	TRBJ1-2	TRBV28
CASSLAGRGNEQFF	TRBJ2-1	TRBV5-1
CSASPGVISYEQYF	TRBJ2-7	TRBV20-1
CASSLQGNYGYTF	TRBJ1-2	TRBV5-6
CASRLEANVLTF	TRBJ2-6	TRBV19
CSGTSGGTDTQYF	TRBJ2-3	TRBV20-1
CSANRDSAFYEQYF	TRBJ2-7	TRBV20-1
CASSLGGDLVKLFF	TRBJ1-4	TRBV7-2
CASSFSLADNQETQYF	TRBJ2-5	TRBV5-1
CSARGLTGPSTDTQYF	TRBJ2-3	TRBV20-1
CASSPVRGDEQFF	TRBJ2-1	TRBV18
CASFELGSETQYF	TRBJ2-5	TRBV28
CASSFSPLSGANVLTF	TRBJ2-6	TRBV5-1
CASSPRTGQSGNTIYF	TRBJ1-3	TRBV5-1
CASSAGGGAYEQYF	TRBJ2-7	TRBV7-7
CASSLGGVSYHIQYF	TRBJ2-4	TRBV11-2
CASSPLQQVTGELFF	TRBJ2-2	TRBV4-1
CASSQSGGGDRFF	TRBJ2-1	TRBV3-1
CASSKVETKINEQFF	TRBJ2-1	TRBV21-1
CASSQAASGRAENEQFF	TRBJ2-1	TRBV3-1
CASSPLGQGKADYFRGPYEQYF	TRBJ2-7	TRBV4-2
CASSLGTAHSYEQYF	TRBJ2-7	TRBV5-1